This T cell receptor (beta chain) was sequenced for a study of immune evolution from preneoplasia to lung adenocarcinoma (dated by TCRdb to 2020 to 2022). Notes on the research overall: HLA loss of heterozygosity was found in approximately 7% of AIS, roughly 16% of MIA and under 40% of ADC lesions, and in no AAH lesions. Immune contexture across lung adenocarcinoma precursors and invasive adenocarcinoma was profiled using immune gene expression, TCR sequencing and multiplex immunofluorescence. Resected precursor lesions (AAH, AIS, MIA) and invasive adenocarcinomas were each compared against paired morphologically normal lung tissue. The sample size depended on which specimens were available, not on a prior power calculation. The immune data were integrated with whole exome sequencing and methylation data obtained from the same cohort of nodules. A total of 40 to 60 patients with pulmonary nodules who underwent surgical resection were included in the overall cohort. TCR sequencing data were obtained from about 46 patients. According to the study, 80 to 130 samples were used for TCR sequencing. POLYSOLVER was used to infer Class I HLA alleles from exome data, and LOHHLA was used to detect allele-specific HLA loss. The paper as a whole reports these results and caveats: Normal lung had the highest top T cell clone frequencies, and these frequencies appeared to fall progressively from AAH through AIS, MIA and invasive adenocarcinoma. Normal lung showed the highest clonality, whereas later-stage lesions appeared to have higher T cell density and diversity but lower clonality. KRAS-mutant nodules showed the highest T cell clonality compared with EGFR-mutant or double wild-type lesions. The findings reflected association rather than direct causation, and larger cohorts with long-term follow-up and longitudinal biopsies were considered necessary. Because every patient came from Japan and China, how well the results apply to Western populations was uncertain.

Patients underwent resection in Japan or China between the mid-2010s and the late 2010s. Histologic diagnosis of each case was confirmed independently by two lung cancer pathologists on H&E slides. Premalignant or tumor cells were enriched for nucleic acid extraction by macro-dissection performed after pathologic assessment. DNA was isolated from FFPE tissue using the AllPrep DNA/RNA FFPE Kit. TCR beta CDR3 regions were sequenced from DNA using the immunoSEQ hsTCRbeta Kit. As for how the authors treated the data: TCR sequencing data were analysed with the ImmunoSEQ Analyzer. T cell clonality was calculated on productive rearrangements as 1 minus Pielou's evenness. T cell diversity was measured with the inverse Simpson index on productive templates. T cell density was TCR beta template counts normalized to usable DNA, estimated by amplifying and sequencing housekeeping genes. TCR metrics were compared across histologic stages using two-sided Kruskal-Wallis tests. TCRdb mirrors the immuneACCESS table, restricted to in-frame sequences. Some clones are absent from its copies; in checked studies, under half trace to an unresolved V gene, and the reason for the others is unknown. V, J and clone size are those of that table, while D and trimming were read from the DNA. The sample has over 11,000 clones on record, around three quarters of them singletons. The biggest ten clones account for approximately 5% of the sample.

CDR1 GTSNPN and CDR2 SVGIG are derived from the germline V gene (reference sequence). V drops 3 bases and J drops 7 bases, leaving 13 bases in between. The CDR3 covers 12 residues, taking in both the cysteine and the phenylalanine. CDR3 DNA only is kept here, 36 bases in frame from base 1. A remark on this clone: Its antigen target is currently unknown. One base away there is no much larger clone; base qualities are not given.

Sequencing used FFPE minimally invasive lung adenocarcinoma tissue. According to the study, the label for this sample's cell subset or site signals: micro-invasive lung adenocarcinoma (MIA). The V and J segments used are TRBV30 and TRBJ2-7; the D gene is possibly TRBD1, with 5 bases matching. The TCR was taken from a person aged 70 to 80 with lung adenocarcinoma. The CDR3 protein: CAWRIRAREQYF. The sequenced DNA: TGTGCCTGGAGAATCAGGGCCCGGGAGCAGTACTTC. Joined to the reference TRBV30 and TRBJ2-7 proteins, this CDR3 gives the full variable domain: SQTIHQWPATLVQPVGSPLSLECTVEGTSNPNLYWYRQAAGRGLQLLFYSVGIGQISSEVPQNLSASRPQDRQFILSSKKLLLSDSGFYLCAWRIRAREQYFGPGTRLTVT.